The 22 T cell receptor beta chains below come from one sample, sequenced in a study of T cell responses to AZD1222 COVID-19 vaccine. Some clones are missing from TCRdb's copy, which holds only in-frame ones; the method was immunoSEQ multiplex PCR. Of 70,000 to 95,000 clones in the sample, approximately 87% were seen once. This specimen was peripheral blood, taken 28 days after the second AZD1222 dose. The origin of the receptors is an adult who received the AZD1222 COVID-19 vaccine.

The V and J genes are TRBV5-6 and TRBJ2-2; TRBD1 matches 8 bases. The junction had 5 bases not matched to a gene; V was cut back by 4 bases and J by 6 bases. This CDR3 has 14 residues. Germline CDR1 is SGHDT and CDR2 is YYEEEE. CDR3 coding DNA: TGTGCCAGCAGCCGACAGGGGATGCCCGGGGAGCTGTTTTTT. It codes for CASSRQGMPGELFF.

J is TRBJ1-3 and V is TRBV6-5; D remains ambiguous. V lost 7 bases and J lost 1, with 5 bases in between. The CDR3 spans 12 residues. Germline V gives CDR1 MNHEY, CDR2 SVGAGI. The CDR3 DNA follows: TGTGCCAGCATCGGGTCTGGAAACACCATATATTTT. It yields the protein CASIGSGNTIYF.

V and J are TRBV6-5 and TRBJ2-5, with 10 bases matching TRBD2. CDR1 is MNHEY, CDR2 SVGAGI, per germline. The CDR3 contains 15 residues. Trimming at V came to 7 bases and at J to 2 bases, leaving 7 bases not matched to a gene. The chain's CDR3 is CASTTSGAGQETQYF. In DNA, the CDR3 is TGTGCCAGCACTACTAGCGGGGCCGGTCAAGAGACCCAGTACTTC.

This clone was counted between two and nine times. This chain uses TRBV29-1 with TRBJ1-3; D possibly corresponds to TRBD1 (5 bases). This CDR3 spans 15 amino acids. Germline values: CDR1 SQVTM, CDR2 ANQGSEA. The V end was cut by 0 bases, the J end by 4 bases, with 13 bases between. The CDR3, as DNA: TGCAGCGTTGAAGACGAACAGGTCTCCGGAAACACCATATATTTT. Translation: CSVEDEQVSGNTIYF. The variable domain in full, with the rest retrieved from reference TRBV29-1 and TRBJ1-3, is SAVISQKPSRDICQRGTSLTIQCQVDSQVTMMFWYRQQPGQSLTLIATANQGSEATYESGFVIDKFPISRPNLTFSTLTVSNMSPEDSSIYLCSVEDEQVSGNTIYFGEGSWLTVV.

The chain employs TRBV6-5 and TRBJ2-7; 12 bases match TRBD2. The V segment lost 7 bases and the J segment 3 bases; nucleotides outside the gene matches: 7. CDR1 MNHEY and CDR2 SVGAGI come from the germline V gene. This CDR3 has 15 amino acids. CDR3 region: CASNPLAGGRYEQYF. DNA for the CDR3: TGTGCCAGCAACCCACTAGCGGGGGGCCGCTACGAGCAGTACTTC.

This rearrangement joins TRBV12-3 or TRBV12-4 to TRBJ1-6; D is unresolved. Trimming left V 6 bases short and J 9 bases short, with 12 bases between. The CDR3 has 13 residues. The CDR3 spells CASSYTAFSPLHF. In DNA form, the CDR3 reads TGTGCCAGCAGCTACACAGCCTTTTCACCCCTCCACTTT.

The chain employs TRBV7-2 and TRBJ2-3; 8 nucleotides align to TRBD1. The germline CDR1 and CDR2 sequences are SGHTA and FQGNSA. Losses at the gene ends were 4 bases for V and 7 bases for J; bases not matched to a gene: 7. There are 14 residues in the CDR3. CDR3 coding DNA: TGTGCCAGCAGCTCCCGGGACAGGCGATATACGCAGTATTTT. Its protein is CASSSRDRRYTQYF. Filled out from reference TRBV7-2 and TRBJ2-3, the complete variable domain reads GAGVSQSPSNKVTEKGKDVELRCDPISGHTALYWYRQSLGQGLEFLIYFQGNSAPDKSGLPSDRFSAERTGGSVSTLTIQRTQQEDSAVYLCASSSRDRRYTQYFGPGTRLTVL.

This sequence joins TRBV7-2 and TRBJ2-3, with no clear D. V was pared by 4 bases and J by 11 bases, with 10 bases between. CDR3 length: 11 residues. Germline V lookup: CDR1 SGHTA, CDR2 FQGNSA. The CDR3 DNA is TGTGCCAGCAGCTCAAAGGTGGGGCAGTATTTT. This codes for CASSSKVGQYF.

The chain has TRBV6-5 and TRBJ1-3, with D uncertain. CDR3 length: 12 residues. V lost 6 bases to trimming and J lost 2 bases, with 5 bases between them. The germline V gene encodes CDR1 MNHEY and CDR2 SVGAGI. The CDR3 sequence: CASRSPGNTIYF. The CDR3 DNA sequence: TGTGCCAGCAGGTCCCCTGGAAACACCATATATTTT.

The J gene is TRBJ2-7, the V gene TRBV28; 8 bases align to TRBD2. With V trimmed by 5 bases and J by 5 bases, 14 bases remained unmatched. This CDR3 region has 16 residues. Germline CDR1 reads MDHEN; CDR2 reads SYDVKM. CDR3 coding DNA: TGTGCCAGCAGTGCCCCGGGGGGGACGCCTCGGGACGAGCAGTACTTC. Its protein is CASSAPGGTPRDEQYF.

The chain recombines TRBV19 with TRBJ2-4; D is perhaps TRBD1 or TRBD2 (5 bases each). Deletions cut 7 bases from V and 9 bases from J, with 19 bases between. Looked up from germline, CDR1 is LNHDA and CDR2 is SQIVND (reference sequence). CDR3 length equals 14 residues. The CDR3 loop reads CASTLGGGLGIQYF. For the CDR3, the DNA is TGTGCCAGTACCCTAGGTGGGGGATTGGGCATTCAGTACTTC.

The chain combines TRBV27 with TRBJ1-4, with D possibly being TRBD1 (5 bases). Trimming took 5 bases from V and 8 from J, leaving 21 bases between them. CDR3 length: 16 residues. In germline, CDR1 is MNHEY, CDR2 SMNVEV (reference sequence). The CDR3 DNA sequence: TGTGCCAGCAGTCCAACACCCGCGTGGGGGGGGGAAAAACTGTTTTTT. Amino acids: CASSPTPAWGGEKLFF.

The rearrangement links TRBV25-1 to TRBJ1-4; D uncertain. Per germline, CDR1 MGHDK and CDR2 SYGVNS. The CDR3 consists of 13 residues. The V end was cut by 4 bases, the J end by 8 bases, with 11 bases between. The CDR3: CASSVSGNEKLFF. The CDR3 region has the DNA TGTGCCAGCAGTGTTTCGGGAAACGAAAAACTGTTTTTT.

The chain carries TRBV12-3 or TRBV12-4 and TRBJ1-6; tentative D call: TRBD1 (6 bases). CDR3 length: 13 amino acids. Deletions cut 5 bases from V and 7 bases from J, with 9 bases between. The CDR3 here is CASSLGQNSPLHF. CDR3 in DNA: TGTGCCAGCAGTCTTGGACAGAATTCACCCCTCCACTTT.

A few counts support this clone. The J gene is TRBJ1-5, the V gene TRBV5-1; unclear D gene. CDR1 SGHRS and CDR2 YFSETQ come from the germline V gene. V gave up 4 bases and J gave up 4 bases, with 15 bases separating them. This CDR3 contains 15 residues. The CDR3 is CASSVTGDPNQPQHF. CDR3 DNA sequence: TGCGCCAGCAGCGTGACCGGAGACCCAAATCAGCCCCAGCATTTT.

This clone was seen only once. This chain joins TRBV2 and TRBJ2-7; TRBD2 matches 10 bases. V shed 7 bases, J shed 2 bases, and the junction held 8 bases outside the gene matches. Germline values: CDR1 SNHLY, CDR2 FYNNEI. This CDR3 region has 15 residues. The CDR3 region has the DNA TGTGCCAGCATTCCCTCACTAGCGGGAACCTACGAGCAGTACTTC. Protein product: CASIPSLAGTYEQYF.

This chain joins TRBV3-1 (or the pseudogene TRBV3-2) and TRBJ1-6; 9 bases are shared with TRBD1. V lost 0 bases and J lost 9; bases outside the gene matches: 9. Germline assignment: CDR1 LGHDT and CDR2 YNNKEL (reference sequence). CDR3 length equals 17 residues. The CDR3 spells CASSQEGGTGMSSPLHF. For the CDR3, the DNA is TGTGCCAGCAGCCAAGAAGGCGGGACAGGGATGAGTTCACCCCTCCACTTT.

The chain has TRBV6-5 and TRBJ2-7; 10 positions agree with TRBD1. The trim removed 7 bases at V and 2 bases at J, leaving 5 bases unmatched. Germline CDR1 MNHEY, CDR2 SVGAGI. There are 14 residues in the CDR3. CDR3 DNA sequence: TGTGCCAGCACCCGGGACAGGGGAACCTACGAGCAGTACTTC. This gives the protein CASTRDRGTYEQYF.

J is TRBJ1-4 and V is TRBV10-3; no clear D. Germline CDR1 reads ENHRY; CDR2 reads SYGVKD. Trimming shortened V by 2 bases and J by 1 base, and 8 bases separated the two germline ends. The CDR3 runs to 15 residues. The chain's CDR3 is CAISEREGTNEKLFF. The CDR3 DNA is TGTGCCATCAGTGAGCGGGAGGGAACTAATGAAAAACTGTTTTTT.

The chain has TRBV28 and TRBJ2-7, with 9 bases aligning to TRBD1. V was pared by 5 bases and J by 2 bases, with 4 bases of the junction left unmatched. This CDR3 contains 14 residues. Germline-derived CDR1 and CDR2 are MDHEN and SYDVKM. The CDR3 DNA reads TGTGCCAGCAGTACGGGACAGGGCACCTACGAGCAGTACTTC. It encodes CASSTGQGTYEQYF.

This chain links TRBV7-2 with TRBJ2-7; weak D call: TRBD2 (5 bases). CDR3 length: 13 residues. Trimming shortened V by 5 bases and J by 6 bases, and 14 bases separated the two germline ends. Germline assignment: CDR1 SGHTA and CDR2 FQGNSA. The CDR3 DNA sequence: TGTGCCAGCAGCAGAGCGGTTTTTGTCGAGCAGTACTTC. Translating it yields CASSRAVFVEQYF.

The chain uses TRBV7-9 and TRBJ1-4; D ambiguous. This CDR3 comprises 14 residues. Germline CDR1 SEHNR, CDR2 FQNEAQ (reference sequence). Trimming took off 4 bases at V and 4 bases at J, with 10 bases between the two ends. CDR3 nucleotides: TGTGCCAGCAGCTGGAACGGACTTAATGAAAAACTGTTTTTT. Residues: CASSWNGLNEKLFF.